This TCR beta chain is from a study of post-analysis software for immune sequencing data. V was clipped by 2 bases and J by 5 bases, with 12 bases between them. The CDR3 has 14 residues. CDR1 is SGHNT, CDR2 YENEEA, per germline. General study results and limits: Strong co-clustering by F measure was seen for same-batch samples. Compared with controls, patients had more of about 5 TRBV segments, including TRBV5-6, TRBV5-1 and TRBV20-1.

On this clonotype: Its antigen is undetermined.

The library was made from cDNA and included unique molecular identifiers. TCRdb itself ran the PCR reads through MiXCR, one entry per CDR3 protein. The sample includes roughly 600,000 distinct CDR3 sequences, roughly two fifths of them seen just once. The chain has TRBV11-3 and TRBJ1-2; D not certain. This clonotype was obtained from a girl aged 5 to 17 with multiple sclerosis. Sequencing used blood. For the CDR3, the DNA is TGTGCCAGCAGCTTAAAGGGCAGCAGATATGGCTACACCTTC. Translating gives CASSLKGSRYGYTF.